Listed here are 9 T cell receptor beta chains from one sample, sequenced in a study of blood T cells in healthy people across ages (dated by TCRdb to the mid-2010s). The method was 5' RACE. The sequencing machine was an Illumina HiSeq 2500. A second PCR of about 7 to 12 cycles was performed with a sample-barcoded 5' primer and a J-beta primer mix. TCRdb ran its own pipeline on the public reads, namely fastp trimming at Q25 and MiXCR clone calling, and kept in-frame beta chains. Identical CDR3 proteins give one entry, which carries the most common genes and DNA. The sample has hundreds of thousands of distinct CDR3 sequences on record, around 42% of them singletons. The biggest ten clones account for roughly a fifth of the sample. Sequences were obtained from blood. The receptors stem from a man in his sixties in good health.

This clonotype has only a few counts. This chain joins TRBV7-2 and TRBJ2-7, with 10 bases lining up with TRBD1. The length of the CDR3 is 14 residues. J lost 4 bases, V lost 5 bases, and 5 bases had no gene match. Germline loops: CDR1 SGHTA, CDR2 FQGNSA. The CDR3 reads CASSRDRGEYEQYF. The DNA of the CDR3 is TGTGCCAGCAGCCGGGACAGGGGAGAATACGAGCAGTACTTC.

This clonotype has ten or more counts. The chain couples TRBV7-3 to TRBJ2-3, with D perhaps TRBD1 (6 bases). Germline CDR1 and CDR2: SGHTA and FQGTGA. The CDR3 is made up of 13 amino acids. Trimming took 3 bases from V and 4 from J, leaving 8 bases between them. The CDR3 spells CASSFTGPDTQYF. In nucleotides, the CDR3 is TGTGCCAGCAGCTTTACAGGGCCAGATACGCAGTATTTT.

This clonotype was counted only a few times. The chain employs TRBV15 and TRBJ2-5; D may correspond to TRBD1 or TRBD2 (7 bases each). In germline, CDR1 is LNHNV, CDR2 YYDKDF (reference sequence). The CDR3 is 14 residues long. V lost 4 bases, J lost 4 bases, and 13 bases lay in between. CDR3 loop: CATSKPGGGETQYF. The DNA for the CDR3 is TGTGCCACCAGCAAGCCAGGGGGGGGAGAGACCCAGTACTTC.

This clonotype was found many times. This sequence joins TRBV6-1 and TRBJ2-5; TRBD1 aligns across 9 bases. The J call could be wrong; TRBJ2-7 is a better fit for the DNA end. The germline V gene has CDR1 MNHNS and CDR2 SASEGT. CDR3 length: 13 amino acids. The CDR3 DNA is TGTGCCAGCACCTCCGGGACAGGGTACGAGCAGTACTTC. It translates to CASTSGTGYEQYF.

This CDR3 reads CSATRLAENSGANVLTF. CDR3 nucleotide sequence: TGCAGTGCTACCCGACTAGCGGAAAACTCTGGGGCCAACGTCCTGACTTTC. J is TRBJ2-6 and V is TRBV20-1; the match to TRBD2 covers 9 bases. Germline assignment: CDR1 DFQATT and CDR2 SNEGSKA (reference sequence). V gave up 4 bases and J gave up 0 bases; unmatched junction bases: 7. The CDR3 length is 17 residues.

This clonotype was counted at least ten times. The V gene is TRBV20-1, the J gene TRBJ1-2; no reliable D call. Germline V gene sequence: CDR1 DFQATT, CDR2 SNEGSKA (reference sequence). Trimming removed 0 bases from V and 5 bases from J, with 10 bases in between. The CDR3 loop spans 13 amino acids. CDR3 region: CSARESLQYGYTF. The CDR3 region has the DNA TGCAGTGCTAGAGAATCCCTCCAGTATGGCTACACCTTC.

This sequence joins TRBV29-1 and TRBJ1-2, with D uncertain. This CDR3 has 16 amino acids. Germline lookup yields CDR1 SQVTM and CDR2 ANQGSEA. The V end lost 4 bases, the J end lost 5 bases, and 23 bases lay between the germline ends. The CDR3 loop reads CSVAWYAERRVYGYTF. The CDR3 DNA reads TGCAGCGTTGCCTGGTACGCCGAACGGCGGGTTTATGGCTACACCTTC.

V usage is TRBV7-9 and J usage is TRBJ1-6, with 7 bases matching TRBD1. The CDR3 sequence is 14 residues long. Germline V gene lookup returns CDR1 SEHNR and CDR2 FQNEAQ (reference sequence). V was pared by 4 bases and J by 10 bases, with 7 bases of the junction left unmatched. The chain's CDR3 is CASSSGQNESPLHF. DNA of the CDR3: TGTGCCAGCAGCTCGGGACAGAATGAATCACCCCTCCACTTT.

This clonotype has more than one count but fewer than ten. The V call is TRBV4-1, the J call TRBJ1-3; 9 nucleotides align to TRBD1. CDR3 length equals 16 residues. The germline V gene has CDR1 MGHRA and CDR2 YSYEKL. V trimming: 0 bases; J trimming: 2 bases; junction bases outside the gene matches: 2. The CDR3 DNA sequence: TGCGCCAGCAGCCAAGAGAGGACAGGGGCTGGAAACACCATATATTTT. This codes for CASSQERTGAGNTIYF.